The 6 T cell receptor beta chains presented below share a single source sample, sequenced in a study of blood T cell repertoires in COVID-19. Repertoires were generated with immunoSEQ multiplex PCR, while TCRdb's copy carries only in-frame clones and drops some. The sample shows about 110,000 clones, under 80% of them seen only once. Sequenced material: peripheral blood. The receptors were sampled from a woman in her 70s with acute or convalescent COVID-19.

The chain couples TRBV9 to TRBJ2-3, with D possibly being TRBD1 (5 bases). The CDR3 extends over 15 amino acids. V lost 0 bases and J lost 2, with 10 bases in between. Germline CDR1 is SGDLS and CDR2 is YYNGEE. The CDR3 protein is CASSVEGAPTDTQYF. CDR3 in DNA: TGTGCCAGCAGCGTAGAAGGGGCCCCCACAGATACGCAGTATTTT.

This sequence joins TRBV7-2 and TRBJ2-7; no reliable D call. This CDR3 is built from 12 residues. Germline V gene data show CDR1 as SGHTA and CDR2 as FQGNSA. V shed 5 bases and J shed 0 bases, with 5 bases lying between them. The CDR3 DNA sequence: TGTGCCAGCAGCCCTAACTCCTACGAGCAGTACTTC. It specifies CASSPNSYEQYF.

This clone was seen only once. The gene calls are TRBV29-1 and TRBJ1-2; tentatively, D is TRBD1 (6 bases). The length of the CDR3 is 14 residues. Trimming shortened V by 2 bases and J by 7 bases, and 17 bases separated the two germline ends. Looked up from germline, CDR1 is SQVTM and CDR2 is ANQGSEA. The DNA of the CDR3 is TGCAGCGTTGAATTAGAAAGCAGGGGAAGTGGCTACACCTTC. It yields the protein CSVELESRGSGYTF.

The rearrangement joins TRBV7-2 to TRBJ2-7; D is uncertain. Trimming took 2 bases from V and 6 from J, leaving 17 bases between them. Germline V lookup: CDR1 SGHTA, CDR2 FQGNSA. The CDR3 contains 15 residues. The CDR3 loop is CASSLTVGRSGEQYF. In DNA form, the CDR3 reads TGTGCCAGCAGCTTAACTGTGGGCAGGTCTGGCGAGCAGTACTTC.

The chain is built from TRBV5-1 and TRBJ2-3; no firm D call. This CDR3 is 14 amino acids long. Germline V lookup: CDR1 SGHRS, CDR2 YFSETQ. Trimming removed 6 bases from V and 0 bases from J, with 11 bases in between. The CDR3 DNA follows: TGCGCCAGCACCGACACGGCTAGCACAGATACGCAGTATTTT. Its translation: CASTDTASTDTQYF.

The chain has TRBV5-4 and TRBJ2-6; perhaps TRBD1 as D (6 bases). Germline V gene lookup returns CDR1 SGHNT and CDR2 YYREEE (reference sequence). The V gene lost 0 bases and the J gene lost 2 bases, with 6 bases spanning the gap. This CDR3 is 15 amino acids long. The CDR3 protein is CASSLDRAGANVLTF. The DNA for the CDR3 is TGTGCCAGCAGCTTGGACAGGGCTGGGGCCAACGTCCTGACTTTC. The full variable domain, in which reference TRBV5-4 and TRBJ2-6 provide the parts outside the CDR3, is ETGVTQSPTHLIKTRGQQVTLRCSSQSGHNTVSWYQQALGQGPQFIFQYYREEENGRGNFPPRFSGLQFPNYSSELNVNALELDDSALYLCASSLDRAGANVLTFGAGSRLTVL.